The present TCR beta chain was sequenced within a study of early T cells in non-severe SARS-CoV-2 infection (dated by TCRdb to the early 2020s). Background for the entire study: Because TCR sequencing relied on bulk RNA taken from unsorted whole blood, pairing of alpha and beta chains was not possible. Here is what the overall study found, with its caveats: VDJdb matching was skewed toward anti-spike CD8 responses and likely underestimated virus-specific expansions by missing private and CD4 specificities.

The study was a case-control design nested within a healthcare worker cohort in London, UK, with weekly nasopharyngeal swab PCR tests and blood sampling. Healthcare workers were recruited between 23 and 31 March 2020, during the week of the UK lockdown, and were followed weekly for up to roughly 16 weeks. Receptor amplification or capture employed 5' RACE. TCRdb names NextSeq 500 as the instrument used. To correct for sequencing error and PCR bias, the TCR library protocol tagged individual cDNA molecules with unique molecular identifiers. TCR alpha and beta chains were both sequenced, and the abundances of alpha and beta sequences in each sample were closely correlated with each other. Regarding the original processing steps: V gene, J gene and CDR3 annotation of TCR sequences was performed with Decombinator V4. Expanded TCRs were defined as changing significantly between any two time points under a Poisson model with p below 0.0001. TCR abundances were normalised to the total number of TCRs sequenced per sample and were expressed as counts per million. TRAV1-2 paired with TRAJ12, TRAJ20 or TRAJ33 defined MAIT TCRs, while TRAV10 paired with TRAJ18 defined iNKT TCRs. VDJdb, accessed 1 November 2021, was searched for CMV, EBV and SARS-CoV-2 annotated TCRs, with TCRs annotated for multiple antigens excluded. TCRdb cleaned the public reads at Q25 with fastp, built clones with MiXCR and kept in-frame beta chains. Identical CDR3 proteins give one entry, which carries the most common genes and DNA. These V and J calls originate from TCRdb's pipeline instead of the authors' own analysis. The sample profile shows under 45,000 distinct CDR3 sequences; roughly 8% of them were found once. The top ten clonotypes cover 9.5% to 15% of the sample.

Comments on this clonotype: The antigen it binds to is not known. No quality values exist for individual bases; no much larger clone is one base distant.

From the cysteine up to the phenylalanine, the CDR3 has a length of 15 residues. The only DNA kept is the CDR3, 45 bases in frame from the first base. V and J are trimmed by 7 bases and 3 bases, and the gene matches miss 10 bases of the junction. Specimen: whole blood, collected at baseline. The sequence links TRBV12-3 or TRBV12-4 to TRBJ2-3, and 7 bases in between align with TRBD1. The clonotype was recovered from an adult who was a healthcare worker with PCR-confirmed SARS-CoV-2 infection or an uninfected control (not recorded which). The DNA reads as follows: TGTGCCAGCACCCTCGACAGGGTGGGGACAGATACGCAGTATTTT. Its translation reads: CASTLDRVGTDTQYF.